The 31 T cell receptor beta chains below all came from one sample that was sequenced in a study of cytomegalovirus exposure and HLA in healthy donors. It was with 60 Vbeta and 13 Jbeta primers that the PCR ran. The table came from immunoSEQ multiplex PCR; TCRdb's copy has only in-frame clones and leaves some out. The table shows 120,000 to 150,000 clones, with more than 60% occurring only once. Sequencing was carried out using PBMCs. Receptors originate from a female donor in good health and CMV-seronegative.

The rearrangement uses TRBV27 and TRBJ1-5; no definite D call. There are 16 residues in the CDR3. Germline CDR1 is MNHEY and CDR2 is SMNVEV (reference sequence). V was cut by 4 bases and J by 4 bases, with 17 bases left in between. The CDR3 here is CASSSPLRHPNQPQHF. CDR3 nucleotide sequence: TGTGCCAGCAGTTCGCCTCTTCGACACCCTAATCAGCCCCAGCATTTT.

The rearrangement links TRBV15 to TRBJ1-3, with D unclear. This CDR3 has 16 residues. Trimming left V 5 bases short and J 1 base short, with 15 bases between. CDR1 and CDR2 (germline): LNHNV, YYDKDF (reference sequence). The CDR3 loop reads CATSPRREGSGNTIYF. The CDR3 region has the DNA TGTGCCACCAGCCCCCGCCGTGAGGGTTCTGGAAACACCATATATTTT.

The CDR3 sequence: CASKAGTNGNEQFF. The CDR3 nucleotides are TGTGCCAGCAAAGCGGGGACGAATGGCAATGAGCAGTTCTTC. This sequence joins TRBV28 and TRBJ2-1, with 7 bases aligning to TRBD2. This CDR3 spans 14 amino acids. The J segment lost 6 bases and the V segment lost 7 bases, leaving 9 bases of the junction unmatched. From germline, CDR1 is MDHEN and CDR2 SYDVKM.

V gene TRBV19 combines with J gene TRBJ1-1; 8 nucleotides match TRBD1. The trim removed 7 bases at V and 1 base at J, leaving 11 bases unmatched. The CDR3 is 16 amino acids. Germline assignment: CDR1 LNHDA and CDR2 SQIVND (reference sequence). The CDR3 bases are TGTGCCAGTACCAACCCTCAGGGGACAGGGAACACTGAAGCTTTCTTT. Protein sequence: CASTNPQGTGNTEAFF.

The J gene is TRBJ1-2, the V gene TRBV7-9; D remains ambiguous. The V end was cut by 7 bases, the J end by 12 bases, with 18 bases between. The germline V gene encodes CDR1 SEHNR and CDR2 FQNEAQ (reference sequence). There are 12 residues in the CDR3. The CDR3 DNA follows: TGTGCCAGCACGGCCACAGAGGGCTCCAACACCTTC. It is translated as CASTATEGSNTF.

The chain employs TRBV7-2 and TRBJ2-7; a possible D gene is TRBD1 (5 bases). The germline V gene has CDR1 SGHTA and CDR2 FQGNSA. The CDR3 contains 14 residues. V was trimmed by 5 bases and J by 5 bases, leaving 16 bases between them. CDR3 region: CASSLGPPLDEQYF. The DNA for the CDR3 is TGTGCCAGCAGCCTGGGGCCTCCTCTAGACGAGCAGTACTTC.

This chain links TRBV28 with TRBJ2-5; TRBD1 might be the D (8 bases). Trimming stripped 5 bases from V and 5 bases from J, with 15 bases between. Per the germline V gene, CDR1 is MDHEN and CDR2 is SYDVKM. The CDR3 length is 14 residues. CDR3 protein: CASSRQGRGETQYF. In nucleotides, the CDR3 is TGTGCCAGCAGTCGACAGGGGCGGGGGGAGACCCAGTACTTC.

The CDR3 DNA reads as TGTGCCAGCAGTGAAGCGGTGGCAGTGGTCTATGGCTACACCTTC. Translation gives CASSEAVAVVYGYTF. This chain links TRBV6-1 with TRBJ1-2; D ambiguous. Trimming left V 0 bases short and J 4 bases short, with 12 bases between. CDR1 MNHNS and CDR2 SASEGT come from the germline V gene. The CDR3 is 15 amino acids.

The chain recombines TRBV27 with TRBJ1-2; D unclear. V was cut by 5 bases and J by 3 bases, with 10 bases left in between. CDR1 and CDR2 from the germline V gene are MNHEY and SMNVEV (reference sequence). This CDR3 spans 13 amino acids. CDR3 bases: TGTGCCAGCAGTCCCTACTTATACTATGGCTACACCTTC. Protein sequence: CASSPYLYYGYTF.

This chain connects TRBV6-1 to TRBJ2-1; D may be TRBD1 (5 bases). Trimming pared 5 bases from V and 4 bases from J, leaving 15 bases between. This CDR3 has 15 residues. Germline loops: CDR1 MNHNS, CDR2 SASEGT. The CDR3 reads CASSTTGKPYNEQFF. Here the CDR3 DNA reads TGTGCCAGCAGTACTACAGGAAAACCGTACAATGAGCAGTTCTTC.

DNA for the CDR3: TGTGCCAGCAGTTCCAGGGGCCTAAACACTGAAGCTTTCTTT. Its protein is CASSSRGLNTEAFF. The V gene is TRBV27, the J gene TRBJ1-1, with a tentative D call TRBD1 (6 bases). Germline CDR1 is MNHEY and CDR2 is SMNVEV (reference sequence). The CDR3 is 14 residues long. Trimming pared 4 bases from V and 2 bases from J, leaving 11 bases between.

V is TRBV27 and J is TRBJ2-3; no reliable D call. Germline CDR1 is MNHEY and CDR2 is SMNVEV (reference sequence). Trimming removed 6 bases from V and 6 bases from J, with 28 bases in between. The CDR3 covers 18 residues. CDR3 DNA: TGTGCCAGCAGAAGTCCCACCCTCGACACCGTCCATGGCGATACGCAGTATTTT. Translated: CASRSPTLDTVHGDTQYF.

This clone was observed many times. The CDR3 coding sequence is TGTGCCAGCAGTGAACAGCAGGGAAAAACGGCCTACGAGCAGTACTTC. This gives the protein CASSEQQGKTAYEQYF. The chain recombines TRBV6-1 with TRBJ2-7; possible D gene TRBD1, 5 bases. Germline values: CDR1 MNHNS, CDR2 SASEGT. The V gene lost 2 bases and the J gene lost 2 bases, with 16 bases spanning the gap. The CDR3 sequence is 16 residues long.

This sequence joins TRBV28 and TRBJ2-1, with 10 bases matching TRBD2. The germline CDR1 and CDR2 sequences are MDHEN and SYDVKM. J lost 5 bases, V lost 11 bases, and 9 bases had no gene match. The length of the CDR3 is 14 residues. DNA for the CDR3: TGTGCCGCGGGGCTGGGGACTAGCGACAATGAGCAGTTCTTC. Protein sequence: CAAGLGTSDNEQFF.

This clone was seen ten or more times. The chain links TRBV6-6 to TRBJ2-1, with a possible D match to TRBD1 (5 bases). Germline assignment: CDR1 MNHNY and CDR2 SVGAGI (reference sequence). V was trimmed by 6 bases and J by 10 bases, leaving 19 bases between them. This CDR3 contains 14 residues. The CDR3 nucleotides are TGTGCCAGCAGAACCACAGGCGGTAAGGGAGAGCAGTTCTTC. Its protein is CASRTTGGKGEQFF.

This chain uses TRBV27 with TRBJ2-3, with 13 bases fitting TRBD2. The V gene's germline CDR1 is MNHEY and CDR2 SMNVEV (reference sequence). CDR3 size: 16 residues. V lost 6 bases and J lost 6; bases outside the gene matches: 9. CDR3 sequence reads: CASSLGTSGAPDTQYF. Here the CDR3 DNA reads TGTGCCAGCAGCCTCGGGACTAGCGGGGCCCCGGATACGCAGTATTTT.

This clone was seen more than once but under ten times. V gene TRBV2 combines with J gene TRBJ2-1; D not certain. The CDR3 sequence is 15 residues long. Per the germline V gene, CDR1 is SNHLY and CDR2 is FYNNEI. The V end lost 5 bases, the J end lost 6 bases, and 17 bases lay between the germline ends. The CDR3 coding sequence is TGTGCCAGCAGTTCCGTCGAGGTCCTCGGCAATGAGCAGTTCTTC. Translating gives CASSSVEVLGNEQFF.

This sequence joins TRBV9 and TRBJ1-2, with D possibly TRBD1 on 6 matching bases. Germline CDR1 SGDLS, CDR2 YYNGEE. The ends were cut back, 0 bases at V and 4 bases at J, with 10 bases in the middle. The CDR3 totals 14 residues. The CDR3 here is CASSVGTDSYGYTF. Here the CDR3 DNA reads TGTGCCAGCAGCGTAGGGACAGATAGCTATGGCTACACCTTC.

The V call is TRBV9, the J call TRBJ2-3; 11 bases align to TRBD2. This CDR3 has 15 amino acids. V shed 2 bases and J 2 bases; nucleotides not matched to a gene: 1. The germline gives CDR1 SGDLS, CDR2 YYNGEE. CDR3 coding DNA: TGTGCCAGCAGCGTTAGCGGGGGGGCCACAGATACGCAGTATTTT. This gives the protein CASSVSGGATDTQYF. The full variable domain, with the rest looked up from reference TRBV9 and TRBJ2-3, is DSGVTQTPKHLITATGQRVTLRCSPRSGDLSVYWYQQSLDQGLQFLIQYYNGEERAKGNILERFSAQQFPDLHSELNLSSLELGDSALYFCASSVSGGATDTQYFGPGTRLTVL.

This chain links TRBV5-1 with TRBJ2-1; no clear D gene. Trimming removed 3 bases at V and 7 bases at J, with 8 bases between. The length of the CDR3 is 12 residues. Germline CDR1 SGHRS, CDR2 YFSETQ. CDR3 nucleotide sequence: TGCGCCAGCAGCTCCACCGGGAATGAGCAGTTCTTC. This encodes CASSSTGNEQFF.

This chain joins TRBV6-1 and TRBJ1-3; D is unresolved. V lost 3 bases and J lost 4, with 4 bases in between. Per the germline V gene, CDR1 is MNHNS and CDR2 is SASEGT. The CDR3 contains 12 residues. DNA of the CDR3: TGTGCCAGCAGTGACGGGGGAAACACCATATATTTT. This codes for CASSDGGNTIYF.

This chain links TRBV5-4 with TRBJ2-7; D is unresolved. V dropped 2 bases and J dropped 1 base, with 7 bases sitting between them. The CDR3 is made up of 13 amino acids. Per germline, CDR1 SGHNT and CDR2 YYREEE (reference sequence). The CDR3 DNA reads as TGTGCCAGCAGCTTTAAGGAGTCCTACGAGCAGTACTTC. It is translated as CASSFKESYEQYF.

The V gene is TRBV6-5, the J gene TRBJ1-1; 7 bases are shared with TRBD1. The CDR3 has 14 residues. Germline V gene data show CDR1 as MNHEY and CDR2 as SVGAGI. Germline trimming cut 5 bases from V and 4 bases from J; bases unmatched to any gene: 7. Here the CDR3 DNA reads TGTGCCAGCAGTGAAAGGGGGCTGGTCACTGAAGCTTTCTTT. This translates into CASSERGLVTEAFF.

The chain combines TRBV7-9 with TRBJ2-2; 8 bases map to TRBD1. The CDR3 is made up of 18 amino acids. Trimming removed 6 bases from V and 1 base from J; junction bases left unmatched: 13. Germline values: CDR1 SEHNR, CDR2 FQNEAQ (reference sequence). CDR3 amino acids: CASSFLEWTGRNTGELFF. The CDR3 nucleotides are TGTGCCAGCAGTTTCCTGGAATGGACAGGGCGGAACACCGGGGAGCTGTTTTTT.

The V call is TRBV25-1, the J call TRBJ2-2; D uncertain. V was cut by 7 bases and J by 6 bases, with 15 bases left in between. The germline V gene encodes CDR1 MGHDK and CDR2 SYGVNS. The CDR3 has 14 residues. CDR3 protein: CASNARLDSGELFF. In nucleotides, the CDR3 is TGTGCCAGCAATGCGAGACTTGATTCCGGGGAGCTGTTTTTT.

The table lists this clone with a few counts. The chain has TRBV2 and TRBJ2-1; 12 nucleotides line up with TRBD1. The junction had 12 bases not matched to a gene; V was cut back by 0 bases and J by 12 bases. This CDR3 has 17 amino acids. Germline assignment: CDR1 SNHLY and CDR2 FYNNEI. Here the CDR3 DNA reads TGTGCCAGCAGTGAAGCGCGGGGACAGGGGGCCGGGCTGTCGCAGTTCTTC. Translation gives CASSEARGQGAGLSQFF.

This clone was found a few times. V gene TRBV5-1 combines with J gene TRBJ1-2; TRBD1 is a possible D gene (5 bases). The germline CDR1 and CDR2 sequences are SGHRS and YFSETQ. Between the trimmed V and J ends, which lost 0 bases and 4 bases, there was a span of 19 bases. There are 17 residues in the CDR3. For the CDR3, the DNA is TGCGCCAGCAGCTTGGCTCCAGGGCAGGAGAAGATCTATGGCTACACCTTC. Translation: CASSLAPGQEKIYGYTF.

J is TRBJ2-3 and V is TRBV7-9, with TRBD2 matching over 9 bases. CDR1 is SEHNR and CDR2 is FQNEAQ in the germline V gene (reference sequence). The CDR3 contains 16 residues. Trimming at V came to 3 bases and at J to 4 bases, leaving 8 bases not matched to a gene. Here the CDR3 DNA reads TGTGCCAGCAGCTTTCTGGGCGGGGGGGATTCAGATACGCAGTATTTT. Translating it yields CASSFLGGGDSDTQYF.

The rearrangement joins TRBV28 to TRBJ1-1; D not resolved. The CDR3 runs to 18 residues. Germline CDR1 and CDR2: MDHEN and SYDVKM. V lost 3 bases and J 3 bases, leaving 23 bases between the germline ends. CDR3 amino acids: CASSFLLSLGDWYTEAFF. CDR3 coding DNA: TGTGCCAGCAGTTTTCTCCTTTCCCTCGGGGATTGGTACACTGAAGCTTTCTTT.

The V gene is TRBV4-2, the J gene TRBJ1-4, with 8 bases fitting TRBD1. CDR1 is LGHNA and CDR2 is YNFKEQ in the germline V gene. V trimming: 1 base; J trimming: 4 bases; junction bases outside the gene matches: 5. This CDR3 comprises 16 residues. The CDR3 DNA is TGTGCCAGCAGCCAAGCCGACAGGGGATATAATGAAAAACTGTTTTTT. Protein sequence: CASSQADRGYNEKLFF.

The rearrangement uses TRBV27 and TRBJ2-7; no clear D gene. The germline gives CDR1 MNHEY, CDR2 SMNVEV (reference sequence). V lost 9 bases to trimming and J lost 7 bases, with 19 bases between them. The CDR3 loop spans 13 amino acids. This CDR3 reads CARTMTKFLEQYF. CDR3 coding DNA: TGTGCCAGAACCATGACAAAGTTTTTGGAGCAGTACTTC.